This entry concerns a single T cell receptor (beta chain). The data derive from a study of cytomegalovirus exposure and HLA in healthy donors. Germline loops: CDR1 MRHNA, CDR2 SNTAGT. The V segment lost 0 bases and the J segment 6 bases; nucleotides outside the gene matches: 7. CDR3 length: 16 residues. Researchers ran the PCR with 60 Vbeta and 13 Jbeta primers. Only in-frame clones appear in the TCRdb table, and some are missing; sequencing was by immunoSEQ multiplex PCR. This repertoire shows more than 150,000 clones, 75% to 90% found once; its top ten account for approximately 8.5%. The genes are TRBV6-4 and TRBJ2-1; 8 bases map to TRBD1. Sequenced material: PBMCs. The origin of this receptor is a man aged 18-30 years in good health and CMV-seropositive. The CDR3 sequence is CASSDSPGGSGNEQFF. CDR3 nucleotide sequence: TGTGCCAGCAGTGACTCTCCAGGGGGCTCCGGCAATGAGCAGTTCTTC.